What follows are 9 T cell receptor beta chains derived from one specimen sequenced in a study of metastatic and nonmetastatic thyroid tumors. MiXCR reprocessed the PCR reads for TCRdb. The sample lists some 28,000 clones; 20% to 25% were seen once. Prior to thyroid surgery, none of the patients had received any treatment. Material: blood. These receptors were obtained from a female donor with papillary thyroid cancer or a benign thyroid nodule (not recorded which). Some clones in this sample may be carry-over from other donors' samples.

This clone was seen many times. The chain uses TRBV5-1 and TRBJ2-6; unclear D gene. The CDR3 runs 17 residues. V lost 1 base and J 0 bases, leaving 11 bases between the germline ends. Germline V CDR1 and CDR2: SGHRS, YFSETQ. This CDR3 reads CASSLNGQASGANVLTF. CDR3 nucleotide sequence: TGCGCCAGCAGCTTGAACGGGCAGGCCTCTGGGGCCAACGTCCTGACTTTC. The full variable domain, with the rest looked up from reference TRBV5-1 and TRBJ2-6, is KAGVTQTPRYLIKTRGQQVTLSCSPISGHRSVSWYQQTPGQGLQFLFEYFSETQRNKGNFPGRFSGRQFSNSRSEMNVSTLELGDSALYLCASSLNGQASGANVLTFGAGSRLTVL.

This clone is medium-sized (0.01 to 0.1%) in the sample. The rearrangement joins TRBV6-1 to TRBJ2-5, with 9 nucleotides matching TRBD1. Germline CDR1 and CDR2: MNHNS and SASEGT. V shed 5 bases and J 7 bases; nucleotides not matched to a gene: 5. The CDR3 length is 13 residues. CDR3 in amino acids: CASSLDRGGTQYF. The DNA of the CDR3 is TGTGCCAGCAGTCTGGACAGGGGCGGGACCCAGTACTTC.

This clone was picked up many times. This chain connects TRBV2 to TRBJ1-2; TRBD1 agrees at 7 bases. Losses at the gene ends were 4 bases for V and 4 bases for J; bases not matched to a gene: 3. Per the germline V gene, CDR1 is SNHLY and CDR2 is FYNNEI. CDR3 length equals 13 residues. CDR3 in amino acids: CASSAGTVYGYTF. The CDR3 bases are TGTGCCAGCAGTGCCGGGACAGTCTATGGCTACACCTTC.

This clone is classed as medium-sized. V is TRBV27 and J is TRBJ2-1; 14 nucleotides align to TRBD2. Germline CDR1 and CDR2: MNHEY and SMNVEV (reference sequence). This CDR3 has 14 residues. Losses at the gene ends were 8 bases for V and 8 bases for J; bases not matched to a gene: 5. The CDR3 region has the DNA TGTGCCAGCTCCGGGACTAGCGGGAGTGATGAGCAGTTCTTC. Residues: CASSGTSGSDEQFF.

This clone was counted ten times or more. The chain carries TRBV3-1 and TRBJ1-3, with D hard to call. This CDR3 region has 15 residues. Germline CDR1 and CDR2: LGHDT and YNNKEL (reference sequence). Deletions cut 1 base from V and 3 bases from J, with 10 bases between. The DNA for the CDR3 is TGTGCCAGCAGCCAAGGTGGAGGGCATGGAAACACCATATATTTT. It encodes CASSQGGGHGNTIYF.

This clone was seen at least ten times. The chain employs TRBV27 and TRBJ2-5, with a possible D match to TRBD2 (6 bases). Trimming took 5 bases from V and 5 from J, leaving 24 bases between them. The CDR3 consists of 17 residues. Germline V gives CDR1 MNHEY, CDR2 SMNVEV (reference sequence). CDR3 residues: CASSRVTPGGAGETQYF. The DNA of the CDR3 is TGTGCCAGCAGTCGAGTAACCCCCGGGGGAGCTGGGGAGACCCAGTACTTC.

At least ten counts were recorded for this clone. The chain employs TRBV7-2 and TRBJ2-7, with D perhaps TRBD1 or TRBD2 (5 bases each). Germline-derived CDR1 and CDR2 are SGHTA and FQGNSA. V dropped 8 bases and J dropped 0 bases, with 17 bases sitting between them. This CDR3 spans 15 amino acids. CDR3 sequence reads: CASRNRDGASYEQYF. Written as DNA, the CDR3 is TGTGCCAGCCGGAACCGGGACGGGGCCTCCTACGAGCAGTACTTC.

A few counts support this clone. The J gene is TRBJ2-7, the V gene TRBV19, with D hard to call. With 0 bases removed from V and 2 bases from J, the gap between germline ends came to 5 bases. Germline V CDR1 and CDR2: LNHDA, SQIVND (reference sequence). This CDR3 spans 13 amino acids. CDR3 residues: CASSIDPPYEQYF. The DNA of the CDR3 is TGTGCCAGTAGTATAGACCCGCCCTACGAGCAGTACTTC. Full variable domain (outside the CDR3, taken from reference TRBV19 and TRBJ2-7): DGGITQSPKYLFRKEGQNVTLSCEQNLNHDAMYWYRQDPGQGLRLIYYSQIVNDFQKGDIAEGYSVSREKKESFPLTVTSAQKNPTAFYLCASSIDPPYEQYFGPGTRLTVT.

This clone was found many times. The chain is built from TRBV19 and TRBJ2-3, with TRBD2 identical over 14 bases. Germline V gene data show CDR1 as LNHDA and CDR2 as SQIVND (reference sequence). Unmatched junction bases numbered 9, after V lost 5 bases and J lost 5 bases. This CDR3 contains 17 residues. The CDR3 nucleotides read TGTGCCAGTAGTCCCGGGACTAGCGGGAGCCTTTTAGATACGCAGTATTTT. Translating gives CASSPGTSGSLLDTQYF.